One and the same sample provided the 10 T cell receptor beta chains below, sequenced in a study of Tregs in tolerant kidney transplant recipients. Sequencing was performed with immunoSEQ multiplex PCR; in TCRdb, only in-frame clones are kept and a portion is missing. The table lists roughly 69,000 clones, roughly 89% of them singletons. The source was CD4+ T cells from blood, collected before the transplant. The receptors here all came from a human donor who received a combined kidney and bone marrow transplant.

CDR3 bases: TGTGCCAGCATCGAAGTGGGCCCCACCTCCAGTGAGCAGTTCTTC. Translation gives CASIEVGPTSSEQFF. The chain links TRBV6-5 to TRBJ2-1; D remains ambiguous. Germline V gene lookup returns CDR1 MNHEY and CDR2 SVGAGI. The CDR3 sequence is 15 residues long. V gave up 7 bases and J gave up 9 bases, with 22 bases separating them.

The rearrangement joins TRBV30 to TRBJ1-3, with D unresolved. V was shortened by 2 bases and J by 0 bases, with 17 bases between the two germline ends. The CDR3 is 17 amino acids. CDR1 and CDR2 (germline): GTSNPN, SVGIG (reference sequence). The chain's CDR3 is CAWSTPAFPPSGNTIYF. The DNA of the CDR3 is TGTGCCTGGAGTACCCCAGCGTTTCCTCCCTCTGGAAACACCATATATTTT. Complete variable domain (other parts from reference TRBV30 and TRBJ1-3): SQTIHQWPATLVQPVGSPLSLECTVEGTSNPNLYWYRQAAGRGLQLLFYSVGIGQISSEVPQNLSASRPQDRQFILSSKKLLLSDSGFYLCAWSTPAFPPSGNTIYFGEGSWLTVV.

The chain carries TRBV27 and TRBJ2-7; D is uncertain. V was trimmed by 2 bases and J by 0 bases, leaving 14 bases between them. This CDR3 comprises 16 residues. CDR1 is MNHEY, CDR2 SMNVEV, per germline (reference sequence). CDR3 amino acids: CASSLKVPHSSYEQYF. The CDR3 DNA reads as TGTGCCAGCAGTTTAAAAGTGCCGCACTCCTCCTACGAGCAGTACTTC.

The chain carries TRBV27 and TRBJ2-5; perhaps TRBD1 as D (5 bases). Trimming pared 5 bases from V and 1 base from J, leaving 17 bases between. Per germline, CDR1 MNHEY and CDR2 SMNVEV (reference sequence). This CDR3 has 16 residues. The CDR3 spells CASSGQFPKRQETQYF. CDR3 DNA: TGTGCCAGCAGTGGACAATTTCCGAAACGCCAAGAGACCCAGTACTTC.

The chain is built from TRBV7-2 and TRBJ2-1; TRBD2 might be the D (5 bases). The V gene lost 8 bases and the J gene lost 6 bases, with 17 bases spanning the gap. The CDR3 consists of 14 residues. Germline lookup yields CDR1 SGHTA and CDR2 FQGNSA. The CDR3 DNA sequence: TGTGCCAGCGAGGGAGTGGGAGCGGCCAATGAGCAGTTCTTC. The encoded protein is CASEGVGAANEQFF.

This chain joins TRBV10-3 and TRBJ1-2; 7 bases agree with TRBD1. This CDR3 comprises 14 residues. In germline, CDR1 is ENHRY, CDR2 SYGVKD. V was pared by 8 bases and J by 5 bases, with 11 bases of the junction left unmatched. CDR3 DNA sequence: TGTGCCATCCATGAGGAGGGGGCCAGGTATGGCTACACCTTC. Its protein product is CAIHEEGARYGYTF.

This chain's CDR3 is CASSLPELQGPFYGYTF. CDR3 sequence (DNA): TGTGCCAGCAGTTTACCCGAGCTACAGGGTCCGTTCTATGGCTACACCTTC. The rearrangement links TRBV28 to TRBJ1-2, with D perhaps TRBD1 (6 bases). CDR1 is MDHEN, CDR2 SYDVKM, per germline. The CDR3 is 17 residues long. The V gene lost 2 bases and the J gene lost 4 bases, with 20 bases spanning the gap.

This sequence joins TRBV2 and TRBJ2-5; 9 bases are a match to TRBD1. With 5 bases clipped from V and 5 bases from J, the junction kept 6 bases outside the gene matches. The CDR3 has 14 amino acids. CDR1 is SNHLY and CDR2 is FYNNEI in the germline V gene. CDR3 DNA: TGTGCCAGCAGTACGGACAGGGGCGGGGAGACCCAGTACTTC. Translation gives CASSTDRGGETQYF. The variable domain in full, with the rest retrieved from reference TRBV2 and TRBJ2-5, is EPEVTQTPSHQVTQMGQEVILRCVPISNHLYFYWYRQILGQKVEFLVSFYNNEISEKSEIFDDQFSVERPDGSNFTLKIRSTKLEDSAMYFCASSTDRGGETQYFGPGTRLLVL.

V and J are TRBV28 and TRBJ2-7, with TRBD2 matching over 7 bases. Per germline, CDR1 MDHEN and CDR2 SYDVKM. The CDR3 extends over 14 amino acids. V shed 11 bases and J 3 bases; nucleotides not matched to a gene: 13. The chain's CDR3 is CAAWGGANSYEQYF. The CDR3 DNA follows: TGTGCCGCCTGGGGAGGGGCCAATAGCTACGAGCAGTACTTC.

The chain couples TRBV30 to TRBJ1-2; 7 bases line up with TRBD1. CDR1 is GTSNPN and CDR2 is SVGIG in the germline V gene (reference sequence). The CDR3 spans 13 residues. Trimming took 3 bases from V and 7 from J; bases not matched to a gene: 8. In DNA, the CDR3 is TGTGCCTGGAGAGAGGGGGCTCTGGGTGGCTACACCTTC. Its protein product is CAWREGALGGYTF. Supplemented by reference TRBV30 and TRBJ1-2, the full variable domain reads SQTIHQWPATLVQPVGSPLSLECTVEGTSNPNLYWYRQAAGRGLQLLFYSVGIGQISSEVPQNLSASRPQDRQFILSSKKLLLSDSGFYLCAWREGALGGYTFGSGTRLTVV.